Listed here is a single TCR beta chain. These data are taken from a study of control samples from healthy donors and cancer patients. This CDR3 contains 15 residues. Germline CDR1 reads MDHEN; CDR2 reads SYDVKM. V lost 7 bases to trimming and J lost 2 bases, with 18 bases between them. The assay was immunoSEQ multiplex PCR, and TCRdb's table has in-frame clones only and misses some. The profile shows 50,000 or so clones, approximately 95% of them singletons. The TCR sequence derives from a man aged 25-45 years in good health. Input material: blood. The V gene is TRBV28, the J gene TRBJ2-7, with D tentatively TRBD1 (5 bases). CDR3 protein: CASKDTSKPPYEQYF. The CDR3 region has the DNA TGTGCCAGCAAGGACACCTCTAAGCCTCCCTACGAGCAGTACTTC.